This TCR beta chain comes out of a study of CD8+ T cells in alopecia areata. Overall study findings and caveats: Clonality in lesional scalp, especially alopecia totalis/universalis, exceeded that of normal scalp.

The sample holds a few counts of this clone. The antigen is unknown. Mouse names are used for the genes. From the germline J gene comes the end of the CDR3, since the read stops 4 residues before it. Extraction of RNA preceded its reverse transcription into cDNA, which served as the sequencing template. Only in-frame clones appear in the TCRdb table, and some are missing; sequencing was by immunoSEQ multiplex PCR. The repertoire has 250,000 or so clones, none seen only once; the ten largest take more than 0.95%. Sorting relied on CD4, CD8alpha, NKG2D, NKG2ACE and other markers applied to pooled cutaneous lymph node cells. The CDR3 runs to 14 residues. Trimming pared 0 bases from V and 4 bases from J, leaving 9 bases between. CDR1 is LGHNA, CDR2 YNLKQL, per germline (reference sequence).

The chain joins TRBV5 to TRBJ1-2; perhaps TRBD1 as D (5 bases). The receptor's source is a C3H/HeJ mouse with alopecia areata. The strain is characterized by the MHC haplotype H2-k. Specimen: CD4+ T cells sorted from a lymph node. The CDR3 reads CASSQDVRASDYTF. The DNA read from the CDR3 is TGTGCCAGCAGCCAAGACGTCAGGGCCTCC.